These 20 T cell receptor beta chains share one sample of origin, sequenced in a study of T-cell reconstitution after alpha-beta-depleted transplantation in children. The TCRbeta library was prepared with unique molecular identifiers. TCRdb reprocessed the PCR reads with MiXCR, giving one entry per CDR3 protein. The sample holds 450,000 to 550,000 distinct CDR3 sequences, approximately 10% seen once. The specimen comprised PBMCs, mostly from graft donor cells, sampled 180 days after TCRalphabeta/CD19-depleted stem cell transplant. Source of these receptors: a female patient between 2 and 15 years old who had a stem cell transplant for aplastic anemia, so the T cells may come from the graft donor.

This chain joins TRBV7-8 and TRBJ2-3, with TRBD2 identical over 7 bases. The germline CDR1 and CDR2 sequences are SGHVS and FQNEAQ. There are 16 residues in the CDR3. V shed 2 bases and J 3 bases; nucleotides not matched to a gene: 8. CDR3 sequence: CASSLRKRGGTDTQYF. CDR3 coding DNA: TGTGCCAGCAGCTTAAGGAAGCGGGGTGGGACAGATACGCAGTATTTT. Drawing the rest from reference TRBV7-8 and TRBJ2-3, the complete variable domain is GAGVSQSPRYKVAKRGQDVALRCDPISGHVSLFWYQQALGQGPEFLTYFQNEAQLDKSGLPSDRFFAERPEGSVSTLKIQRTQQEDSAVYLCASSLRKRGGTDTQYFGPGTRLTVL.

This clonotype was seen only a few times. This chain joins TRBV4-3 and TRBJ1-2; D not certain. The CDR3 runs 13 residues. Deletions cut 0 bases from V and 7 bases from J, with 9 bases between. Germline-derived CDR1 and CDR2 are LGHNA and YSLEER. The CDR3 loop is CASSQDGLSGYTF. The CDR3 DNA reads TGCGCCAGCAGCCAAGATGGGCTTTCTGGCTACACCTTC.

The J gene is TRBJ1-2, the V gene TRBV12-3 or TRBV12-4; D might be TRBD1 (5 bases). V was cut by 2 bases and J by 8 bases, with 18 bases left in between. The CDR3 length is 15 residues. The CDR3 spells CASSLLDTGWGGYTF. The CDR3 coding sequence is TGTGCCAGCAGTTTACTCGACACTGGATGGGGCGGCTACACCTTC.

The chain's CDR3 is CATSRILAGSADTQYF. CDR3 DNA: TGTGCCACCAGCAGGATTCTAGCGGGAAGTGCAGATACGCAGTATTTT. J is TRBJ2-3 and V is TRBV15, with 9 bases lining up with TRBD2. This CDR3 is 16 amino acids long. With V trimmed by 3 bases and J by 4 bases, 8 bases remained unmatched. The germline gives CDR1 LNHNV, CDR2 YYDKDF (reference sequence).

The CDR3 nucleotides read TGTGCCAGCAGCTTAGACTACCGAAGGGACACTGAAGCTTTCTTT. Protein sequence: CASSLDYRRDTEAFF. The rearrangement joins TRBV7-2 to TRBJ1-1; D ambiguous. The CDR3 consists of 15 residues. Germline V lookup: CDR1 SGHTA, CDR2 FQGNSA. V was shortened by 1 base and J by 3 bases, with 12 bases between the two germline ends.

V usage is TRBV20-1 and J usage is TRBJ2-1; D uncertain. Per germline, CDR1 DFQATT and CDR2 SNEGSKA (reference sequence). CDR3 length: 12 residues. With 4 bases removed from V and 10 bases from J, the gap between germline ends came to 14 bases. CDR3 region: CSATEASWEQFF. CDR3 DNA: TGCAGTGCTACAGAAGCTTCATGGGAGCAGTTCTTC.

The chain uses TRBV20-1 and TRBJ2-7, with 10 bases aligning to TRBD1. The V and J ends lost 6 bases and 2 bases, in that order; junction bases with no gene match: 19. Germline CDR1 and CDR2: DFQATT and SNEGSKA (reference sequence). This CDR3 contains 18 residues. CDR3 bases: TGCAGTGCCCCCAATCGACAGGGGGCTTGGTTAGATACCTACGAGCAGTACTTC. This sequence encodes CSAPNRQGAWLDTYEQYF.

In this sample, this clonotype turned up a few times. The chain recombines TRBV5-5 with TRBJ2-7, with no clear D. The CDR3 extends over 12 amino acids. The germline CDR1 and CDR2 sequences are SGHKS and YYEKEE (reference sequence). V shed 7 bases and J shed 2 bases, with 10 bases lying between them. CDR3: CASRGGAYEQYV. CDR3 coding DNA: TGTGCCAGCCGCGGTGGCGCCTACGAGCAGTACGTC.

This rearrangement joins TRBV20-1 to TRBJ2-7; possibly TRBD2 for D (5 bases). The V gene's germline CDR1 is DFQATT and CDR2 SNEGSKA (reference sequence). This CDR3 has 13 amino acids. The V gene lost 3 bases and the J gene lost 2 bases, with 11 bases spanning the gap. Here the CDR3 reads CSARSGVAYEQYF. In DNA, the CDR3 is TGCAGTGCTAGGAGCGGCGTTGCCTACGAGCAGTACTTC.

The table lists this clonotype with a few counts. This chain connects TRBV6-2 or TRBV6-3 to TRBJ1-1; D is perhaps TRBD1 (5 bases). Looked up from germline, CDR1 is MNHEY and CDR2 is SVGEGT. There are 12 residues in the CDR3. V shed 6 bases and J shed 6 bases, with 11 bases lying between them. CDR3 in amino acids: CASRRDSPEAFF. CDR3 bases: TGTGCCAGCAGACGCGACAGCCCTGAAGCTTTCTTT.

Only a few counts were recorded for this clonotype. V gene TRBV10-3 combines with J gene TRBJ2-1; weak D call: TRBD1 (5 bases). Germline V gene lookup returns CDR1 ENHRY and CDR2 SYGVKD. Between the trimmed V and J ends, which lost 2 bases and 5 bases, there was a span of 16 bases. CDR3 size: 16 residues. CDR3 sequence: CAISERGLMTHNEQFF. DNA for the CDR3: TGTGCCATCAGTGAGAGGGGATTAATGACGCACAATGAGCAGTTCTTC.

Only a few counts were recorded for this clonotype. The V gene is TRBV20-1, the J gene TRBJ2-3; TRBD2 matches at 12 bases. J lost 1 base, V lost 6 bases, and 11 bases had no gene match. CDR3 length: 17 residues. From germline, CDR1 is DFQATT and CDR2 SNEGSKA (reference sequence). The CDR3 here is CSATTSGSGLGTDTQYF. The DNA for the CDR3 is TGCAGTGCCACGACTAGCGGGAGTGGTTTGGGCACAGATACGCAGTATTTT.

This sequence joins TRBV12-3 or TRBV12-4 and TRBJ2-1; 9 nucleotides agree with TRBD2. The V gene end was trimmed by 4 bases and the J gene end by 8 bases; junction bases not matched to a gene: 15. The CDR3 loop spans 17 amino acids. The CDR3 bases are TGTGCCAGCAGTTCCCATGGTACTCGCGGGAGGGCTTATGAGCAGTTCTTC. This codes for CASSSHGTRGRAYEQFF.

This rearrangement joins TRBV3-1 to TRBJ2-7; no definite D call. The V and J ends lost 1 base and 0 bases respectively, with 7 bases between them. The CDR3 extends over 14 amino acids. The V gene's germline CDR1 is LGHDT and CDR2 YNNKEL (reference sequence). Written as DNA, the CDR3 is TGTGCCAGCAGCCAAGTAGTGGCCTCCTACGAGCAGTACTTC. It yields the protein CASSQVVASYEQYF.

The table lists this clonotype with many counts. The chain joins TRBV29-1 to TRBJ2-5; D is perhaps TRBD2 (5 bases). The length of the CDR3 is 13 residues. Germline V CDR1 and CDR2: SQVTM, ANQGSEA. Deletions cut 4 bases from V and 5 bases from J, with 14 bases between. The CDR3 nucleotides are TGCAGCGTTGGCGGCGGGTCGAGGGAGACCCAGTACTTC. Amino acids: CSVGGGSRETQYF. Full variable domain (rest looked up from reference TRBV29-1 and TRBJ2-5): SAVISQKPSRDICQRGTSLTIQCQVDSQVTMMFWYRQQPGQSLTLIATANQGSEATYESGFVIDKFPISRPNLTFSTLTVSNMSPEDSSIYLCSVGGGSRETQYFGPGTRLLVL.

This clonotype was seen only a few times. The rearrangement joins TRBV7-2 to TRBJ2-7, with D maybe TRBD1 (6 bases). CDR1 is SGHTA and CDR2 is FQGNSA in the germline V gene. This CDR3 has 15 residues. Between the trimmed V and J ends, which lost 2 bases and 2 bases, there was a span of 13 bases. The CDR3, as DNA: TGTGCCAGCAGCTTACCCGGACAGCCTACCTACGAGCAGTACTTC. Amino acids: CASSLPGQPTYEQYF.

This rearrangement joins TRBV5-5 to TRBJ2-1; D not resolved. Trimming pared 4 bases from V and 5 bases from J, leaving 13 bases between. The CDR3 totals 14 residues. Germline assignment: CDR1 SGHKS and CDR2 YYEKEE (reference sequence). CDR3 DNA sequence: TGTGCCAGCAGCCCTTTGACGGTGCACAATGAGCAGTTCTTC. Protein: CASSPLTVHNEQFF.

This clonotype was found a few times. The chain recombines TRBV9 with TRBJ2-5; the match to TRBD1 covers 7 bases. Trimming removed 0 bases from V and 3 bases from J; junction bases left unmatched: 2. Looked up from germline, CDR1 is SGDLS and CDR2 is YYNGEE. The CDR3 has 14 amino acids. The CDR3 DNA is TGTGCCAGCAGCGTAGACAGGGGAAAAGAGACCCAGTACTTC. Its translation is CASSVDRGKETQYF.

Many counts were recorded for this clonotype. The rearrangement joins TRBV12-3 or TRBV12-4 to TRBJ1-1, with TRBD1 matching 9 bases. The CDR3 spans 14 residues. V shed 3 bases and J 4 bases; nucleotides not matched to a gene: 3. The CDR3 region is CASSLDRGATEAFF. CDR3 sequence (DNA): TGTGCCAGCAGTTTGGACAGGGGCGCCACTGAAGCTTTCTTT.

The chain joins TRBV7-9 to TRBJ2-3; a possible D gene is TRBD2 (6 bases). CDR1 is SEHNR and CDR2 is FQNEAQ in the germline V gene (reference sequence). The CDR3 consists of 13 residues. Trimming shortened V by 5 bases and J by 5 bases, and 11 bases separated the two germline ends. CDR3 residues: CASSARRGDTQYF. DNA for the CDR3: TGTGCCAGCAGCGCGAGGCGGGGAGATACGCAGTATTTT.